The 15 T cell receptor beta chains listed next were all sequenced from one sample in a study of monozygotic twins with inflammatory bowel disease. For each CDR3 protein, TCRdb gives one entry from its re-call of the 5' RACE reads, without DNA. The repertoire table contains fewer than 450,000 distinct CDR3 sequences. The source material was blood. Receptor source: a human donor with ulcerative colitis or Crohn's disease, or a healthy co-twin of an affected twin (not recorded which).

The V call is TRBV6-1, the J call TRBJ1-3; TCRdb reports TRBD1, a call that lacks DNA to check it against. Germline loops: CDR1 MNHNS, CDR2 SASEGT. The CDR3 spans 15 residues. The CDR3 loop reads CASSLDRSAGNTIYF.

This chain links TRBV5-5 with TRBJ2-3; no DNA is available, so the TRBD2 call from TCRdb remains unchecked. The CDR3 totals 15 residues. The germline V gene has CDR1 SGHKS and CDR2 YYEKEE (reference sequence). CDR3 protein: CASSLLAGATDTQYF.

The V gene is TRBV5-4, the J gene TRBJ2-1; the TRBD1 assignment by TCRdb is unverifiable without DNA. The CDR3 is 16 amino acids. Germline V gene data show CDR1 as SGHNT and CDR2 as YYREEE (reference sequence). CDR3 protein: CASSLGSGQGFNEQFF.

The chain carries TRBV12-3 or TRBV12-4 and TRBJ2-7. The length of the CDR3 is 13 residues. CDR3 residues: CASSLMIDYEQYF.

V is TRBV7-9 and J is TRBJ2-3; the TRBD2 assignment by TCRdb is unverifiable without DNA. CDR1 and CDR2 (germline): SEHNR, FQNEAQ (reference sequence). The CDR3 has 17 amino acids. CDR3 loop: CASSSTSGGEGTDTQYF.

The genes are TRBV18 and TRBJ2-7; checking the TCRdb D call of TRBD1 is not possible without DNA. Per the germline V gene, CDR1 is KGHSH and CDR2 is LQKENI. This CDR3 is built from 14 residues. The CDR3 sequence is CASSPNRDTYEQYF.

V usage is TRBV5-8 and J usage is TRBJ1-1; TCRdb reports TRBD1, a call that lacks DNA to check it against. Germline V gives CDR1 SGHTS, CDR2 YDEGEE. The CDR3 runs 18 residues. This chain's CDR3 is CASNLAWDRGNLNTEAFF. The full variable domain, its missing parts supplied by reference TRBV5-8 and TRBJ1-1, is EAGVTQSPTHLIKTRGQQATLRCSPISGHTSVYWYQQALGLGLQFLLWYDEGEERNRGNFPPRFSGRQFPNYSSELNVNALELEDSALYLCASNLAWDRGNLNTEAFFGQGTRLTVV.

This sequence joins TRBV24-1 and TRBJ2-3. The CDR3 extends over 12 amino acids. The V gene's germline CDR1 is KGHDR and CDR2 SFDVKD. The CDR3: CATSIIGDTQYF.

The CDR3 sequence: CASSFAENGGLQQYF. J is TRBJ2-7 and V is TRBV7-9; TCRdb designates TRBD1, a call that cannot be tested without DNA. The CDR3 is 15 amino acids. Germline V gives CDR1 SEHNR, CDR2 FQNEAQ (reference sequence).

The chain is built from TRBV4-1 and TRBJ2-2. Germline CDR1 reads MGHRA; CDR2 reads YSYEKL. This CDR3 comprises 13 residues. This CDR3 is CASSASNTGELFF.

V usage is TRBV18 and J usage is TRBJ2-7; as DNA is missing, the TRBD1 call by TCRdb cannot be tested. Germline CDR1 KGHSH, CDR2 LQKENI. The CDR3 covers 14 residues. CDR3 in amino acids: CASSPTAGVYEQYF. The full variable domain, its missing parts supplied by reference TRBV18 and TRBJ2-7, is NAGVMQNPRHLVRRRGQEARLRCSPMKGHSHVYWYRQLPEEGLKFMVYLQKENIIDESGMPKERFSAEFPKEGPSILRIQQVVRGDSAAYFCASSPTAGVYEQYFGPGTRLTVT.

The rearrangement links TRBV7-9 to TRBJ2-1. Germline V CDR1 and CDR2: SEHNR, FQNEAQ (reference sequence). This CDR3 spans 13 amino acids. The chain's CDR3 is CASSLGYGNEQFF.

The chain combines TRBV19 with TRBJ1-2; TCRdb returns TRBD1, unconfirmable since there is no DNA. CDR1 is LNHDA and CDR2 is SQIVND in the germline V gene (reference sequence). The length of the CDR3 is 14 residues. CDR3 loop: CASSATGEYYGYTF.

The chain employs TRBV18 and TRBJ2-7. The germline gives CDR1 KGHSH, CDR2 LQKENI. The CDR3 has 13 amino acids. This CDR3 reads CASSQGTYYEQYF.

The V call is TRBV6-2 or TRBV6-3, the J call TRBJ2-6; with no DNA, the TCRdb D assignment of TRBD1 cannot be verified. CDR3 length: 15 amino acids. Germline CDR1 MNHEY, CDR2 SVGEGT. The CDR3: CASSNGGTGANVLTF.